These T cell receptor beta chains were read from a single sample in a study of identical twins. In TCRdb, the 5' RACE reads were re-called with MiXCR into one record per CDR3 protein. The profile shows 200,000 to 250,000 distinct CDR3 sequences, about 14% of them singletons. Input material: memory (CD45RO+) T cells sorted from blood. The source is a woman aged 18-29 years in good health. Each CDR3 is given with its conserved first and last residue. Each record gives: clone size, V gene, J gene, D gene, CDR3 DNA, CDR3 protein. The D gene is left open where the match is weak. The listing skips clone size in some rows; elsewhere it reads once, few, many or a size class.

abundance: -; v_gene: TRBV19; j_gene: TRBJ2-2; d_gene: TRBD2; CDR3nt: TGTGCCAGTAGTATATCCGGGAGGGTCGCCACCGGGGAGCTGTTTTTT; CDR3aa: CASSISGRVATGELFF
abundance: few; v_gene: TRBV27; j_gene: TRBJ2-3; d_gene: -; CDR3nt: TGTGCCAGCAGTTCCCCCTCTACTAGCACAGATACGCAGTATTTT; CDR3aa: CASSSPSTSTDTQYF
abundance: few; v_gene: TRBV7-9; j_gene: TRBJ2-5; d_gene: -; CDR3nt: TGTGCCAGCAGCCCAGACGCACTTCAAGAGACCCAGTACTTC; CDR3aa: CASSPDALQETQYF
abundance: many; v_gene: TRBV20-1; j_gene: TRBJ2-7; d_gene: -; CDR3nt: TGCAGTGTCAAGACGGATTCCTACGAGCAGTACTTC; CDR3aa: CSVKTDSYEQYF
abundance: many; v_gene: TRBV12-3/TRBV12-4; j_gene: TRBJ2-3; d_gene: -; CDR3nt: TGTGCCAGCAGTTTACCTAGCACGGGGTATACGCAGTATTTT; CDR3aa: CASSLPSTGYTQYF
abundance: few; v_gene: TRBV20-1; j_gene: TRBJ2-5; d_gene: TRBD2; CDR3nt: TGCAGTGCTAGACGGCTAGCGGGAGGCCCGGAGGAAGAGACCCAGTACTTC; CDR3aa: CSARRLAGGPEEETQYF
abundance: -; v_gene: TRBV28; j_gene: TRBJ2-6; d_gene: TRBD2; CDR3nt: TGTGCCAGCTCTTGGGGGGGGAGCTCTGGGGCCAACGTCCTGACTTTC; CDR3aa: CASSWGGSSGANVLTF
abundance: few; v_gene: TRBV30; j_gene: TRBJ2-2; d_gene: -; CDR3nt: TGTGCCTGGAGTGCCTTCGTTGGCGGGGAGCTGTTTTTT; CDR3aa: CAWSAFVGGELFF
abundance: few; v_gene: TRBV5-1; j_gene: TRBJ2-3; d_gene: TRBD2; CDR3nt: TGCGCCAGCAGCTTGGTCGGACTAGCGACAGATACGCAGTATTTT; CDR3aa: CASSLVGLATDTQYF
abundance: few; v_gene: TRBV9; j_gene: TRBJ1-2; d_gene: -; CDR3nt: TGTGCCAGCAGCGTAGTGGCCACAAGTACTTCTGGCTACACCTTC; CDR3aa: CASSVVATSTSGYTF
abundance: -; v_gene: TRBV6-5; j_gene: TRBJ2-2; d_gene: TRBD1; CDR3nt: TGTGCCAGCAGTTACGATACCAGGGGGAACGGGGAGCTGTTTTTT; CDR3aa: CASSYDTRGNGELFF
abundance: -; v_gene: TRBV2; j_gene: TRBJ2-2; d_gene: -; CDR3nt: TGTGCCAGCAGTCAGACCTTCACCGGGGAGCTGTTTTTT; CDR3aa: CASSQTFTGELFF
abundance: -; v_gene: TRBV20-1; j_gene: TRBJ2-1; d_gene: TRBD1; CDR3nt: TGCAGTGCTGCTCGTGAGGACAGGGTCTTCAAGGAGCAGTTCTTC; CDR3aa: CSAAREDRVFKEQFF
abundance: -; v_gene: TRBV5-6; j_gene: TRBJ2-5; d_gene: -; CDR3nt: TGTGCCAGCAGCCAACTAGTAGGTCAAGAGACCCAGTACTTC; CDR3aa: CASSQLVGQETQYF
abundance: -; v_gene: TRBV7-2; j_gene: TRBJ2-2; d_gene: TRBD1; CDR3nt: TGTGCCAGCAGCTTCCGGACAGGCGCCGGGGAGCTGTTTTTT; CDR3aa: CASSFRTGAGELFF
abundance: -; v_gene: TRBV6-2/TRBV6-3; j_gene: TRBJ1-1; d_gene: TRBD1; CDR3nt: TGTGCCAGCAGAGATACAGGGGGCGGACGGTCGAACACTGAAGCTTTCTTT; CDR3aa: CASRDTGGGRSNTEAFF
abundance: -; v_gene: TRBV7-8; j_gene: TRBJ2-5; d_gene: TRBD1; CDR3nt: TGTGCCAGCAGACACGGACAGGGCCGGTGGACCCAGTACTTC; CDR3aa: CASRHGQGRWTQYF
abundance: few; v_gene: TRBV7-2; j_gene: TRBJ2-7; d_gene: -; CDR3nt: TGTGCCAGCAGCGGGGGACTCGGAGGTGGGGAGCAGTACTTC; CDR3aa: CASSGGLGGGEQYF
abundance: few; v_gene: TRBV20-1; j_gene: TRBJ2-1; d_gene: -; CDR3nt: TGCAGTGCCCCAAGTGAGGTAAATGAGCAGTTCTTC; CDR3aa: CSAPSEVNEQFF
abundance: few; v_gene: TRBV4-2; j_gene: TRBJ2-5; d_gene: TRBD2; CDR3nt: TGTGCCAGCAGCCAGACTCCTAAAGCGGGAGGGATAGCAGAGACCCAGTACTTC; CDR3aa: CASSQTPKAGGIAETQYF
abundance: few; v_gene: TRBV29-1; j_gene: TRBJ2-3; d_gene: -; CDR3nt: TGCAGCGTTGGGGGGCATACGACAGATACGCAGTATTTT; CDR3aa: CSVGGHTTDTQYF
abundance: -; v_gene: TRBV11-2; j_gene: TRBJ2-1; d_gene: TRBD2; CDR3nt: TGTGCCAGCAGCCCTGGACTAGTCCCCAATGAGCAGTTCTTC; CDR3aa: CASSPGLVPNEQFF
abundance: many; v_gene: TRBV19; j_gene: TRBJ2-1; d_gene: -; CDR3nt: TGTGCCAGTAGTATAGGCAGGGGTAGCGGCTGGCATGAGCAGTTCTTC; CDR3aa: CASSIGRGSGWHEQFF
abundance: -; v_gene: TRBV5-4; j_gene: TRBJ1-1; d_gene: -; CDR3nt: TGTGCCAGCAGGGGACCACAGGAGGGGCTGAACACTGAAGCTTTCTTT; CDR3aa: CASRGPQEGLNTEAFF
abundance: -; v_gene: TRBV11-2; j_gene: TRBJ2-4; d_gene: -; CDR3nt: TGTGCCAGCAGCCCCGACCGGGTTGTCAAAAACATTCAGTACTTC; CDR3aa: CASSPDRVVKNIQYF
abundance: -; v_gene: TRBV9; j_gene: TRBJ1-3; d_gene: -; CDR3nt: TGTGCCAGCAGCGCCCCTCTGACAGACCAATCTGGAAACACCATATATTTT; CDR3aa: CASSAPLTDQSGNTIYF
abundance: many; v_gene: TRBV5-1; j_gene: TRBJ1-1; d_gene: TRBD1; CDR3nt: TGCGCCAGCAGCCAGAGACCGACAGGGGGGAACACTGAAGCTTTCTTT; CDR3aa: CASSQRPTGGNTEAFF
abundance: -; v_gene: TRBV11-2; j_gene: TRBJ2-1; d_gene: TRBD2; CDR3nt: TGTGCCAGCAGCTTAGATACCGGGACTAGCGGAAACTATGAGCAGTTCTTC; CDR3aa: CASSLDTGTSGNYEQFF
abundance: once; v_gene: TRBV6-5; j_gene: TRBJ1-2; d_gene: -; CDR3nt: TGTGCCAGCAGTTACGGGGGCGCAGCAAATGGCTACACCTTC; CDR3aa: CASSYGGAANGYTF
abundance: -; v_gene: TRBV20-1; j_gene: TRBJ1-1; d_gene: TRBD1; CDR3nt: TGCAGTGCCGGGGGGAGGGGGCGAGCTTTCTTT; CDR3aa: CSAGGRGRAFF
abundance: many; v_gene: TRBV20-1; j_gene: TRBJ2-3; d_gene: -; CDR3nt: TGCAGTTCGCCGGGACACTCTAGCACAGATACGCAGTATTTT; CDR3aa: CSSPGHSSTDTQYF
abundance: few; v_gene: TRBV20-1; j_gene: TRBJ1-5; d_gene: -; CDR3nt: TGCAGTGCTAGTGACCGAAGGGGCAATCAGCCCCAGCATTTT; CDR3aa: CSASDRRGNQPQHF
abundance: -; v_gene: TRBV5-1; j_gene: TRBJ1-1; d_gene: -; CDR3nt: TGCGCCAGCAGCTTGTCCTGGGGGGCTGAAGCTTTCTTT; CDR3aa: CASSLSWGAEAFF
abundance: -; v_gene: TRBV5-1; j_gene: TRBJ1-1; d_gene: -; CDR3nt: TGCGCCAGCAGCTTGCGTTGGGAATCCACTGAAGCTTTCTTT; CDR3aa: CASSLRWESTEAFF
abundance: few; v_gene: TRBV20-1; j_gene: TRBJ1-5; d_gene: TRBD1; CDR3nt: TGCAGTGCTAGAGTCCACAGGGGAACGGATCAGCCCCAGCATTTT; CDR3aa: CSARVHRGTDQPQHF
abundance: -; v_gene: TRBV27; j_gene: TRBJ1-6; d_gene: -; CDR3nt: TGTGCCAGCAGTTTAGAGGGGGTCTATAATTCACCCCTCCACTTT; CDR3aa: CASSLEGVYNSPLHF
abundance: -; v_gene: TRBV11-2; j_gene: TRBJ2-7; d_gene: -; CDR3nt: TGTGCCAGCAGCGCATACAGCTTTTCCTACGAGCAGTACTTC; CDR3aa: CASSAYSFSYEQYF
abundance: many; v_gene: TRBV7-3; j_gene: TRBJ2-2; d_gene: -; CDR3nt: TGTGCCAGCAGCCTAGACAGAGACGACACCGGGGAGCTGTTTTTT; CDR3aa: CASSLDRDDTGELFF
abundance: -; v_gene: TRBV6-1; j_gene: TRBJ1-2; d_gene: -; CDR3nt: TGTGCCAGCAGTGAAGTCAGATTTAACTATGGCTACACCTTC; CDR3aa: CASSEVRFNYGYTF
abundance: -; v_gene: TRBV11-2; j_gene: TRBJ2-3; d_gene: -; CDR3nt: TGTGCCAGCGGAGGTGGGGACTTATATGCAGATACGCAGTATTTT; CDR3aa: CASGGGDLYADTQYF
abundance: -; v_gene: TRBV18; j_gene: TRBJ2-2; d_gene: TRBD1; CDR3nt: TGTGCCAGCTCACCACCGGGACAGACGAACACCGGGGAGCTGTTTTTT; CDR3aa: CASSPPGQTNTGELFF
abundance: few; v_gene: TRBV18; j_gene: TRBJ2-6; d_gene: TRBD1; CDR3nt: TGTGCCAGCTCACCGGGTATAACAGGGGGCCGCTCTGGGGCCAACGTCCTGACTTTC; CDR3aa: CASSPGITGGRSGANVLTF
abundance: -; v_gene: TRBV11-2; j_gene: TRBJ2-2; d_gene: -; CDR3nt: TGTGCCAGCAGCCCGCACTTCATCGGGGAGCTGTTTTTT; CDR3aa: CASSPHFIGELFF
abundance: -; v_gene: TRBV12-3/TRBV12-4; j_gene: TRBJ2-7; d_gene: -; CDR3nt: TGTGCCAGCAGTTTAGAGGACCTCCGCCGCTACGAGCAGTACTTC; CDR3aa: CASSLEDLRRYEQYF
abundance: -; v_gene: TRBV7-2; j_gene: TRBJ2-7; d_gene: TRBD1; CDR3nt: TGTGCCAGCAGCTTGGGAGCGGACAGGGGGATCTACGAGCAGTACTTC; CDR3aa: CASSLGADRGIYEQYF
abundance: few; v_gene: TRBV19; j_gene: TRBJ2-2; d_gene: -; CDR3nt: TGTGCCAGTAGTATGGGGCCAGGGAACACCGGGGAGCTGTTTTTT; CDR3aa: CASSMGPGNTGELFF
abundance: -; v_gene: TRBV12-3/TRBV12-4; j_gene: TRBJ2-1; d_gene: -; CDR3nt: TGTGCCAGCAGTTTCCTAATTAGTAATGAGCAGTTCTTC; CDR3aa: CASSFLISNEQFF
abundance: -; v_gene: TRBV5-1; j_gene: TRBJ2-7; d_gene: TRBD1; CDR3nt: TGCGCCAGCAGCCCCGGACAGGTCCGCTCCTACGAGCAGTACTTC; CDR3aa: CASSPGQVRSYEQYF
abundance: -; v_gene: TRBV3-1; j_gene: TRBJ2-2; d_gene: -; CDR3nt: TGTGCCAGCAGCCAAGAAGTTACCGGGGAGCTGTTTTTT; CDR3aa: CASSQEVTGELFF
abundance: -; v_gene: TRBV12-3/TRBV12-4; j_gene: TRBJ2-1; d_gene: TRBD1; CDR3nt: TGTGCCAGCAGCCACCACGACAGGGTTGGGAATGAGCAGTTCTTC; CDR3aa: CASSHHDRVGNEQFF
abundance: -; v_gene: TRBV12-5; j_gene: TRBJ2-1; d_gene: -; CDR3nt: TGTGCTAGTGGTTTCGACAACCCCCCGCAGTTCTTC; CDR3aa: CASGFDNPPQFF
abundance: few; v_gene: TRBV11-2; j_gene: TRBJ1-3; d_gene: TRBD1; CDR3nt: TGTGCCAGCAGCGGAGGGACAGGGTCTTATGGAAACACCATATATTTT; CDR3aa: CASSGGTGSYGNTIYF
abundance: many; v_gene: TRBV20-1; j_gene: TRBJ2-1; d_gene: -; CDR3nt: TGCAGTGCTAGAGCCCTCGGGTCCTACAATGAGCAGTTCTTC; CDR3aa: CSARALGSYNEQFF
abundance: few; v_gene: TRBV3-1; j_gene: TRBJ1-1; d_gene: -; CDR3nt: TGTGCCAGCTTGAGAGGGACAGAAGCTTTCTTT; CDR3aa: CASLRGTEAFF
abundance: few; v_gene: TRBV20-1; j_gene: TRBJ1-1; d_gene: TRBD1; CDR3nt: TGCAGTGCTGAGGGGGCAGGGGCAACAACTGAAGCTTTCTTT; CDR3aa: CSAEGAGATTEAFF
abundance: -; v_gene: TRBV19; j_gene: TRBJ2-2; d_gene: TRBD2; CDR3nt: TGTGCCAGTAGGGCTAGCGGACACACCGGGGAGCTGTTTTTT; CDR3aa: CASRASGHTGELFF
abundance: many; v_gene: TRBV5-1; j_gene: TRBJ2-1; d_gene: TRBD2; CDR3nt: TGCGCCAGCAGCCCCTTAGCGGGAGGGTACAATGAGCAGTTCTTC; CDR3aa: CASSPLAGGYNEQFF
abundance: few; v_gene: TRBV7-6; j_gene: TRBJ2-7; d_gene: -; CDR3nt: TGTGCCAGCAGCCAGGGACTTAGCTACGAGCAGTACTTC; CDR3aa: CASSQGLSYEQYF
abundance: few; v_gene: TRBV2; j_gene: TRBJ2-7; d_gene: -; CDR3nt: TGTGCCAGCCTTACCCTTCGACGGGCCTGGGAAAGGTACTTC; CDR3aa: CASLTLRRAWERYF